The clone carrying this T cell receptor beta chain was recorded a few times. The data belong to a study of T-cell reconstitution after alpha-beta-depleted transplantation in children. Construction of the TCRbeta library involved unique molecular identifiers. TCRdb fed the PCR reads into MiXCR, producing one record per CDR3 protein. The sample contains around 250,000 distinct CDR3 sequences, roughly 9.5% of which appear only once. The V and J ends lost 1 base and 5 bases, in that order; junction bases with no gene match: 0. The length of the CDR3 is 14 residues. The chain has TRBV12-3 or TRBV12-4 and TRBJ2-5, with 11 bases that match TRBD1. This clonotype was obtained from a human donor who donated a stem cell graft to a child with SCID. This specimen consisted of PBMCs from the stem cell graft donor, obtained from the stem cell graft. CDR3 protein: CASSLGDRGETQYF. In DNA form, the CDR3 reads TGTGCCAGCAGTTTAGGGGACAGGGGGGAGACCCAGTACTTC.